This note documents a single T cell receptor beta chain sequence. This sample was included in a study of cytomegalovirus exposure and HLA in healthy donors. The primer mix had 60 Vbeta and 13 Jbeta primers. The table came from immunoSEQ multiplex PCR; TCRdb's copy has only in-frame clones and leaves some out. Among approximately 150,000 clones listed, approximately 80% were seen once. This CDR3 is 16 amino acids long. V lost 5 bases to trimming and J lost 3 bases, with 16 bases between them. The germline V gene encodes CDR1 SEHNR and CDR2 FQNEAQ (reference sequence). The sequence derives from a man aged 35-49 years in good health and CMV-seronegative. Sequenced input: PBMCs. The chain recombines TRBV7-9 with TRBJ1-4, with D maybe TRBD1 (6 bases). CDR3 protein: CASSQASGTPNEKLFF. The CDR3 DNA is TGTGCCAGCAGCCAAGCGTCCGGGACACCTAATGAAAAACTGTTTTTT.